A selection of T cell receptor beta chains follows, all from one sample in a study of cytomegalovirus exposure and HLA in healthy donors. TCRdb keeps only in-frame clones here, not all; method: immunoSEQ multiplex PCR. The sample includes roughly 150,000 clones, just under 75% of them seen just once. The source material was PBMCs. The receptor set was obtained from a woman aged 18 to 35 in good health and CMV-seronegative. CDR3s include the opening cysteine and the closing phenylalanine or tryptophan. The order of the fields is D gene, clone size, V gene, J gene, CDR3 DNA, CDR3 protein. The D gene is left open where the match is weak. Clone size is given for some rows only: seen once, a few or many times, or a class if the clone is expanded.

D: TRBD2
size: few
V: TRBV11-3
J: TRBJ2-2
DNA: TGTGCCAGCAGTTCCAAAGCGGGATTAAACACCGGGGAGCTGTTTTTT
CDR3: CASSSKAGLNTGELFF

D: NA
size: NA
V: TRBV20-1
J: TRBJ2-1
DNA: TGCAGTGCTACGAATGAGCAGTTCTTC
CDR3: CSATNEQFF

D: TRBD2
size: NA
V: TRBV18
J: TRBJ2-1
DNA: TGTGCCAGCTCCCCTTCTAGCGGGAGAGGTCATGAGCAGTTCTTC
CDR3: CASSPSSGRGHEQFF

D: NA
size: few
V: TRBV7-9
J: TRBJ2-7
DNA: TGTGCCAGCAGCCCCCCAGGTTACGAGCAGTACTTC
CDR3: CASSPPGYEQYF

D: NA
size: NA
V: TRBV28
J: TRBJ1-2
DNA: TGTGCCAGCAGCCCCCGGGAAGGGGGCTATGGCTACACCTTC
CDR3: CASSPREGGYGYTF

D: NA
size: NA
V: TRBV5-6
J: TRBJ1-2
DNA: TGTGCCGGCAGCTTGGATCAGGGGCTCCCATCATATGGCTACACCTTC
CDR3: CAGSLDQGLPSYGYTF

D: NA
size: once
V: TRBV7-9
J: TRBJ1-1
DNA: TGTTCCAGCAGCGACCCCGGGAGGAACACTGAAGCTTTCTTT
CDR3: CSSSDPGRNTEAFF

D: NA
size: NA
V: TRBV18
J: TRBJ1-2
DNA: TGTGCCAGCTCCCTGGACAGTAACTATGGCTACACCTTC
CDR3: CASSLDSNYGYTF

D: TRBD1
size: NA
V: TRBV19
J: TRBJ1-2
DNA: TGTGCCAGTAGTGTGGGACAGGGGGCGGGAGGCTACACCTTC
CDR3: CASSVGQGAGGYTF

D: NA
size: NA
V: TRBV5-1
J: TRBJ1-3
DNA: TGCGCCAGCAGCGAAGGACAGTCGTTTTCTGGAAACACCATATATTTT
CDR3: CASSEGQSFSGNTIYF

D: TRBD1
size: NA
V: TRBV4-1
J: TRBJ2-2
DNA: TGCGCCAGCAGCCACCCACGGACAGGTAGTAACACCGGGGAGCTGTTTTTT
CDR3: CASSHPRTGSNTGELFF

D: NA
size: NA
V: TRBV30
J: TRBJ1-2
DNA: TGTGCCAGAGGTGAAAACTATGGCTACACCTTC
CDR3: CARGENYGYTF

D: NA
size: NA
V: TRBV5-1
J: TRBJ2-3
DNA: TGCGCCAGCAGCACCTTAGGAGGAGATACGCAGTATTTT
CDR3: CASSTLGGDTQYF

D: NA
size: NA
V: TRBV4-1
J: TRBJ1-5
DNA: TGCGCCAGCAGCCCTGCCCTTAGGGGCGACAATCAGCCCCAGCATTTT
CDR3: CASSPALRGDNQPQHF

D: NA
size: NA
V: TRBV7-6
J: TRBJ1-1
DNA: TGTGCCAGCAGCCCGAGCCTTGGTTCGGCTTTCTTT
CDR3: CASSPSLGSAFF

D: NA
size: NA
V: TRBV7-2
J: TRBJ2-5
DNA: TGTGCCAGCAGCTTAGAGGACTCCAAAGAGACCCAGTACTTC
CDR3: CASSLEDSKETQYF

D: NA
size: NA
V: TRBV7-3
J: TRBJ2-2
DNA: TGTGCCAGCAGCGTGGGACAAGACACCGGGGAGCTGTTTTTT
CDR3: CASSVGQDTGELFF

D: TRBD1
size: NA
V: TRBV28
J: TRBJ1-2
DNA: TGTGCCAGCAGACCTCCAGACAGGGAGCATGGCTACACCTTC
CDR3: CASRPPDREHGYTF

D: TRBD1
size: few
V: TRBV6-4
J: TRBJ2-3
DNA: TGTGCCAGCAGTGACTCGCCGGACAGGGGAACAGATACGCAGTATTTT
CDR3: CASSDSPDRGTDTQYF

D: NA
size: NA
V: TRBV27
J: TRBJ2-1
DNA: TGTGCCAGCAGTCTCCGGACGGGAACGAGCTCCTACAATGAGCAGTTCTTC
CDR3: CASSLRTGTSSYNEQFF

D: NA
size: NA
V: TRBV7-8
J: TRBJ1-1
DNA: TGTGCCAGCAGCTTCTCACAGGGTGTCACTGAAGCTTTCTTT
CDR3: CASSFSQGVTEAFF

D: TRBD2
size: NA
V: TRBV18
J: TRBJ2-2
DNA: TGTGCCAGCTCGAATGGACTAGGGAACACCGGGGAGCTGTTTTTT
CDR3: CASSNGLGNTGELFF

D: TRBD1
size: few
V: TRBV5-6
J: TRBJ1-2
DNA: TGTGCCAGCAGCTTGGTTCAAGGGGGCGATGGCTACACCTTC
CDR3: CASSLVQGGDGYTF

D: NA
size: NA
V: TRBV5-8
J: TRBJ1-1
DNA: TGTGCCAGCAGCCCCGGCTGGCGGGTTGGGACTGAAGCTTTCTTT
CDR3: CASSPGWRVGTEAFF

D: NA
size: NA
V: TRBV10-2
J: TRBJ1-6
DNA: TGCGCCAGCAGTGAGTCTAGGGGGGGCTCGGATAATTCACCCCTCCACTTT
CDR3: CASSESRGGSDNSPLHF